The 18 T cell receptor beta chains below come from one sample, sequenced in a study of monozygotic twins with inflammatory bowel disease. TCRdb reprocessed the 5' RACE reads and stores each CDR3 protein as one record, lacking DNA. The sample's table shows more than 300,000 distinct CDR3 sequences. Sequencing was done on a sample of blood. The receptors derive from a human donor with ulcerative colitis or Crohn's disease, or a healthy co-twin of an affected twin (not recorded which).

The rearrangement joins TRBV11-3 to TRBJ2-2. Germline V gene lookup returns CDR1 SGHNT and CDR2 YENEEA. The CDR3 consists of 13 residues. CDR3 in amino acids: CASSLDIAGELFF. The whole variable domain, filled in from reference TRBV11-3 and TRBJ2-2, reads EAGVVQSPRYKIIEKKQPVAFWCNPISGHNTLYWYLQNLGQGPELLIRYENEEAVDDSQLPKDRFSAERLKGVDSTLKIQPAELGDSAVYLCASSLDIAGELFFGEGSRLTVL.

CDR3 residues: CASRSRGVNTEAFF. The rearrangement uses TRBV5-8 and TRBJ1-1; TCRdb lists TRBD1, though no DNA is available to test this call. This CDR3 has 14 residues. Germline CDR1 is SGHTS and CDR2 is YDEGEE.

This chain joins TRBV15 and TRBJ2-7; TCRdb proposes TRBD1, but this gene call is untestable without DNA. The CDR3 totals 16 residues. CDR1 and CDR2 (germline): LNHNV, YYDKDF (reference sequence). This CDR3 is CATSRDVTGEGYEQYF.

The V gene is TRBV12-3 or TRBV12-4, the J gene TRBJ2-2; TCRdb names TRBD1, which stays unverified in the absence of DNA. This CDR3 is built from 15 residues. The CDR3 sequence is CASTRSGAYTGELFF.

V gene TRBV27 combines with J gene TRBJ2-3; TCRdb proposes TRBD1, but this gene call is untestable without DNA. The CDR3 is 15 amino acids. Germline loops: CDR1 MNHEY, CDR2 SMNVEV (reference sequence). The CDR3 region is CASSKRQGTSDTQYF.

The rearrangement links TRBV11-1 to TRBJ2-5. The length of the CDR3 is 11 residues. CDR1 SGHAT and CDR2 FQDESV come from the germline V gene (reference sequence). The CDR3 reads CASSLASAQYF. Combining the CDR3 with reference TRBV11-1 and TRBJ2-5 gives the whole variable domain EAEVAQSPRYKITEKSQAVAFWCDPISGHATLYWYRQILGQGPELLVQFQDESVVDDSQLPKDRFSAERLKGVDSTLKIQPAELGDSAMYLCASSLASAQYFGPGTRLLVL.

The rearrangement joins TRBV5-1 to TRBJ2-3; there is no DNA to check the TCRdb D call of TRBD2. CDR1 and CDR2 (germline): SGHRS, YFSETQ. This CDR3 region has 17 residues. The CDR3 spells CASSFAFAAPSTDTQYF.

J is TRBJ2-7 and V is TRBV4-3. The CDR3 is made up of 14 amino acids. Germline V gene lookup returns CDR1 LGHNA and CDR2 YSLEER. Here the CDR3 reads CASSRGDVRDEQYF.

The V and J genes are TRBV19 and TRBJ1-1; TCRdb returns TRBD1, unconfirmable since there is no DNA. Germline assignment: CDR1 LNHDA and CDR2 SQIVND (reference sequence). The CDR3 covers 13 residues. This CDR3 is CASSGTVNTEAFF.

The chain carries TRBV7-9 and TRBJ2-7. This CDR3 is built from 14 residues. Per the germline V gene, CDR1 is SEHNR and CDR2 is FQNEAQ (reference sequence). This CDR3 is CASSSPGRTYEQYF.

The rearrangement joins TRBV7-9 to TRBJ2-1; TCRdb picks TRBD1, but there is no DNA to check that call. From germline, CDR1 is SEHNR and CDR2 FQNEAQ (reference sequence). The CDR3 consists of 14 residues. The chain's CDR3 is CASRLDRGGGEQFF.

This CDR3 reads CASSFRTGEGYTF. The rearrangement uses TRBV7-8 and TRBJ1-2; without DNA, the TCRdb call of TRBD1 cannot be checked. The CDR3 length is 13 residues. The germline V gene has CDR1 SGHVS and CDR2 FQNEAQ.

This rearrangement joins TRBV3-1 to TRBJ2-1; TCRdb lists TRBD1, though no DNA is available to test this call. This CDR3 region has 13 residues. CDR1 LGHDT and CDR2 YNNKEL come from the germline V gene (reference sequence). CDR3 protein: CASSQTGQGALFF.

The genes are TRBV7-6 and TRBJ2-1. Germline-derived CDR1 and CDR2 are SGHVS and FNYEAQ. The CDR3 is 15 residues long. The CDR3 region is CASSLDGGSYNEQFF.

The chain carries TRBV9 and TRBJ2-7; TCRdb's D gene call, TRBD2, goes unchecked for lack of DNA. In germline, CDR1 is SGDLS, CDR2 YYNGEE. The CDR3 extends over 15 amino acids. The CDR3 sequence: CASSLTGLPQYEQYF.

The chain employs TRBV7-2 and TRBJ2-7. CDR1 is SGHTA and CDR2 is FQGNSA in the germline V gene. The length of the CDR3 is 12 residues. The CDR3 loop is CASSREGNEQYF.

V is TRBV12-2 and J is TRBJ1-4. TRBV12-2 is reported as a pseudogene. The CDR3 length is 16 residues. CDR3 loop: CASRCLRIPTNEKLFF.

The chain recombines TRBV7-2 with TRBJ1-4; TCRdb reports TRBD1, a call that lacks DNA to check it against. The germline gives CDR1 SGHTA, CDR2 FQGNSA. There are 14 residues in the CDR3. The CDR3 region is CASRKGTDNEKLFF.